This TCR beta chain originates from a study of shared clonotypes between healthy human individuals. Overall study: The plates for each donor numbered three CD4 naive, three CD4 memory, two CD8 naive and one CD8 memory.

Concerning this clone: Its antigen is unidentified.

Genomic DNA per cell subset filled all wells of several immunoSEQ plates. This table comes from immunoSEQ multiplex PCR, and its TCRdb copy is limited to in-frame clones, with some not included. The repertoire includes a few million clones, approximately 93% of them detected once, and 0.35% to 0.45% sits in the top ten. This CDR3 has 15 amino acids. Germline V gene sequence: CDR1 SGHRS, CDR2 YFSETQ. Unmatched junction bases numbered 5, after V lost 2 bases and J lost 2 bases. A CD45RA-negative memory subset and a CD45RA+ naive subset were separated from the CD4+ cells. Study findings and constraints: Generally, naive subsets came out with larger estimated richness than memory subsets.

Sequencing used naive CD4+ T cells from PBMCs. Subset in this sample: CD45RA+ positively selected. The chain has TRBV5-1 and TRBJ2-3; TRBD1 matches 7 bases. This clonotype originated in a man in his late teens or twenties in good health. Some clones in this sample may be carry-over from other donors' samples. This CDR3 is CASSFGGQFTDTQYF. Here the CDR3 DNA reads TGCGCCAGCAGCTTTGGGGGACAGTTCACAGATACGCAGTATTTT.